The TCR beta chain under discussion was sequenced for a study of blood T cell repertoires in COVID-19. There are 15 residues in the CDR3. Germline V gene sequence: CDR1 WSHSY, CDR2 SAAADI. Trimming left V 0 bases short and J 2 bases short, with 11 bases between. In the original analysis: Quantification of nucleated cells was approximated via reference gene primer amplification. Assay used: immunoSEQ multiplex PCR; TCRdb lists only in-frame clones, some missing. Clone size and V and J calls were adopted from that table, with D and trimming inferred from the DNA. The sample records approximately 240,000 clones, approximately 92% being singletons.

The material sequenced was PBMCs or T cells enriched from blood (not recorded which). V gene TRBV10-2 combines with J gene TRBJ2-7; tentatively, D is TRBD1 (6 bases). The sequence was obtained from a woman aged 18-29 years in a cohort exposed to, infected with or recovered from COVID-19 (not recorded which). For the CDR3, the DNA is TGCGCCAGCAGTGAGTCGATGGGGGCCACCTACGAGCAGTACTTC. Its protein is CASSESMGATYEQYF.